This TCR beta chain emerged from a study of CD8+ T cells in alopecia areata. In each case, RNA was isolated and then reverse transcribed into cDNA as the sequencing template. The protocol was immunoSEQ multiplex PCR, while the TCRdb copy is restricted to in-frame clones and leaves out a portion. Of about 82,000 clones in the sample, roughly half are singletons; the top ten hold 5.5% to 6%. The CDR3 loop spans 10 amino acids. Germline CDR1 is MDHEN and CDR2 is SYDVKM. In alopecia areata patients, both lesional scalp punch biopsies and peripheral blood were collected. From PBMCs, CD4+ and CD8+ T cells were sorted. This clone was counted between two and nine times.

The material sequenced was NKG2D-high CD8+ T cells sorted from blood. The sequence derives from a human donor with alopecia areata. This sequence joins TRBV28 and TRBJ2-1; D ambiguous. The CDR3 DNA is TGTGCTACCTCTCTCAATGAGCAGTTCTTC. Translation gives CATSLNEQFF.